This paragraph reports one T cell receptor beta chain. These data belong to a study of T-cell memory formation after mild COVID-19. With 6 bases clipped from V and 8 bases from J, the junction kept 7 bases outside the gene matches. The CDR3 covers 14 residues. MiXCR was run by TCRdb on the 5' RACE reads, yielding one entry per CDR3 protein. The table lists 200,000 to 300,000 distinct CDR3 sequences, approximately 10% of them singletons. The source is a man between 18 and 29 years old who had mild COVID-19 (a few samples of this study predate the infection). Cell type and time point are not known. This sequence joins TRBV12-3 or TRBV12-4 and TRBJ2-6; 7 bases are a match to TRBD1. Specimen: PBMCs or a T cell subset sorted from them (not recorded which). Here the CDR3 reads CASRGDSSPNVLTF. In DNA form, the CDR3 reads TGTGCCAGCAGGGGGGACAGCTCACCCAACGTCCTGACTTTC.